The 20 T cell receptor beta chains reported below all come from one sample, sequenced in a study of T cell repertoires in cytomegalovirus infection. TCRdb reprocessed the reads with MiXCR, giving one entry per CDR3 protein. The repertoire holds about 210,000 distinct CDR3 sequences, with about 7% as singletons. Sequencing was done on a sample of PBMCs. These receptors were collected from a human donor in good health (CMV status not recorded). Some clones in this sample may be carry-over from other donors' samples.

This clonotype was seen many times. The rearrangement uses TRBV6-2 or TRBV6-3 and TRBJ2-1, with 9 positions matching TRBD1. Trimming removed 2 bases from V and 3 bases from J; junction bases left unmatched: 5. This CDR3 region has 16 residues. Germline V gives CDR1 MNHEY, CDR2 SVGEGT. CDR3 amino acids: CASSYRGTGNYNEQFF. The CDR3 region has the DNA TGTGCCAGCAGTTACAGAGGGACAGGGAACTACAATGAGCAGTTCTTC.

Many counts were recorded for this clonotype. This chain uses TRBV7-9 with TRBJ2-2; D not certain. V was clipped by 2 bases and J by 1 base, with 8 bases between them. The CDR3 length is 15 residues. CDR1 is SEHNR, CDR2 FQNEAQ, per germline (reference sequence). CDR3 protein: CASSLSGVNTGELFF. The DNA of the CDR3 is TGTGCCAGCAGCTTAAGTGGCGTGAACACCGGGGAGCTGTTTTTT.

This clonotype was found many times. This chain connects TRBV6-5 to TRBJ2-5; D may be TRBD2 (5 bases). CDR1 is MNHEY, CDR2 SVGAGI, per germline. The CDR3 runs to 12 residues. Trimming removed 7 bases at V and 7 bases at J, with 13 bases between. CDR3 amino acids: CASTGDFGTQYF. The CDR3 DNA reads TGTGCCAGCACCGGGGATTTCGGGACCCAGTACTTC.

This rearrangement joins TRBV12-3 or TRBV12-4 to TRBJ2-6; tentatively, D is TRBD2 (5 bases). CDR3 length equals 17 residues. V gave up 7 bases and J gave up 4 bases, with 20 bases separating them. This CDR3 is CASIPLLRVSGANVLTF. The CDR3 region has the DNA TGTGCCAGCATCCCGCTTTTGAGGGTTTCGGGGGCCAACGTCCTGACTTTC.

In regard to this clonotype: Just one base apart from a much larger clone, this may be a read error. The chain has TRBV2 and TRBJ1-2; D is possibly TRBD1 (6 bases). Germline V gives CDR1 SNHLY, CDR2 FYNNEI. The CDR3 covers 12 residues. CDR3 sequence reads: CAGSRTVFGYAF. CDR3 coding DNA: TGTGCCGGCTCCAGGACAGTCTTTGGCTACGCCTTC.

The sample holds many counts of this clonotype. The chain is built from TRBV19 and TRBJ2-3; TRBD2 might be the D (6 bases). The length of the CDR3 is 13 residues. CDR1 is LNHDA, CDR2 SQIVND, per germline (reference sequence). The V end was cut by 6 bases, the J end by 6 bases, with 13 bases between. CDR3 bases: TGTGCCAGTAGGCCACTAGCTTCGGATACGCAGTATTTT. Translation gives CASRPLASDTQYF.

This clonotype was detected ten times or more. The chain has TRBV19 and TRBJ1-1, with D tentatively TRBD1 (5 bases). V lost 7 bases and J lost 9, with 15 bases in between. The germline CDR1 and CDR2 sequences are LNHDA and SQIVND (reference sequence). The CDR3 loop spans 12 amino acids. The CDR3, as DNA: TGTGCCAGTATTCCGGAAGCAGGGAAAGCTTTCTTT. It specifies CASIPEAGKAFF.

This clonotype showed up many times. The V call is TRBV28, the J call TRBJ2-4; D could derive from TRBD1 or TRBD2 (5 bases each). CDR3 length: 17 residues. Germline V gene data show CDR1 as MDHEN and CDR2 as SYDVKM. Trimming left V 3 bases short and J 1 base short, with 16 bases between. The CDR3 reads CASSFSGTQKAKNIQYF. The DNA of the CDR3 is TGTGCCAGCAGTTTCTCCGGGACCCAAAAGGCCAAAAACATTCAGTACTTC.

This clonotype was observed at least ten times. V usage is TRBV6-2 or TRBV6-3 and J usage is TRBJ2-3; the D is unclear. Germline CDR1 is MNHEY and CDR2 is SVGEGT. The CDR3 sequence is 15 residues long. V lost 2 bases to trimming and J lost 1 base, with 10 bases between them. The CDR3 coding sequence is TGTGCCAGCAGTTACGCTAGGGTTGGCACAGATACGCAGTATTTT. Its translation: CASSYARVGTDTQYF.

This clonotype was detected ten times or more. The chain uses TRBV4-3 and TRBJ2-7; 7 bases fit TRBD1. The trim removed 0 bases at V and 6 bases at J, leaving 8 bases unmatched. The germline V gene has CDR1 LGHNA and CDR2 YSLEER. The CDR3 runs 15 residues. The CDR3 loop reads CASSQDFGQGVEQYF. The CDR3, as DNA: TGCGCCAGCAGCCAAGATTTCGGCCAGGGGGTCGAGCAGTACTTC.

This clonotype has ten or more counts. V is TRBV7-2 and J is TRBJ1-5, with 7 bases identical to TRBD1. The V gene end was trimmed by 4 bases and the J gene end by 4 bases; junction bases not matched to a gene: 7. The CDR3 is 15 amino acids. Germline CDR1 and CDR2: SGHTA and FQGNSA. The CDR3 coding sequence is TGTGCCAGCAGCTGGCGGACAGGCGTTAATCAGCCCCAGCATTTT. Its translation: CASSWRTGVNQPQHF.

This chain uses TRBV28 with TRBJ1-2; perhaps TRBD1 as D (6 bases). V lost 7 bases and J 8 bases, leaving 20 bases between the germline ends. The CDR3 consists of 14 residues. CDR1 and CDR2 (germline): MDHEN, SYDVKM. CDR3 sequence (DNA): TGTGCCAGCACTACTTTCAGGGGAGCGGGAGGCTACACCTTC. Amino acids: CASTTFRGAGGYTF.

This clonotype appeared many times. The gene calls are TRBV7-2 and TRBJ1-2, with 9 bases lining up with TRBD1. Per germline, CDR1 SGHTA and CDR2 FQGNSA. After removal of 3 bases from V and 4 bases from J, the junction contained 3 bases not matched to a gene. CDR3 size: 14 residues. Here the CDR3 reads CASSLMGQGYGYTF. CDR3 nucleotides: TGTGCCAGCAGCTTGATGGGACAGGGCTATGGCTACACCTTC. Looking up the rest from reference TRBV7-2 and TRBJ1-2 gives the full variable domain: GAGVSQSPSNKVTEKGKDVELRCDPISGHTALYWYRQSLGQGLEFLIYFQGNSAPDKSGLPSDRFSAERTGGSVSTLTIQRTQQEDSAVYLCASSLMGQGYGYTFGSGTRLTVV.

This clonotype has ten or more counts. The J gene is TRBJ2-5, the V gene TRBV9; tentative D call: TRBD2 (6 bases). CDR1 SGDLS and CDR2 YYNGEE come from the germline V gene. The CDR3 runs to 15 residues. The V gene lost 3 bases and the J gene lost 3 bases, with 15 bases spanning the gap. CDR3 residues: CASSAEGHAEETQYF. DNA of the CDR3: TGTGCCAGCAGCGCGGAGGGGCACGCTGAAGAGACCCAGTACTTC. The full variable domain, rest sourced from reference TRBV9 and TRBJ2-5, is DSGVTQTPKHLITATGQRVTLRCSPRSGDLSVYWYQQSLDQGLQFLIQYYNGEERAKGNILERFSAQQFPDLHSELNLSSLELGDSALYFCASSAEGHAEETQYFGPGTRLLVL.

Sample share makes this clonotype medium-sized. This rearrangement joins TRBV7-2 to TRBJ2-3; the D gene is possibly TRBD1 (5 bases). The V gene's germline CDR1 is SGHTA and CDR2 FQGNSA. Deletions cut 4 bases from V and 6 bases from J, with 14 bases between. The CDR3 extends over 14 amino acids. The CDR3: CASSSRGPSDTQYF. The CDR3 bases are TGTGCCAGCAGCTCAAGGGGTCCGTCTGATACGCAGTATTTT.

This clonotype has at least ten counts. The chain carries TRBV5-1 and TRBJ2-7; 9 bases align to TRBD1. The V and J ends lost 4 bases and 6 bases, in that order; junction bases with no gene match: 8. Germline V CDR1 and CDR2: SGHRS, YFSETQ. The CDR3 spans 14 residues. The CDR3 DNA reads as TGCGCCAGCAGCCTCGGGACAGGGATAAGCGAGCAGTACTTC. It translates to CASSLGTGISEQYF.

The chain carries TRBV5-1 and TRBJ2-2; D is possibly TRBD1 (5 bases). CDR3 length equals 16 residues. V was shortened by 0 bases and J by 3 bases, with 12 bases between the two germline ends. CDR1 is SGHRS, CDR2 YFSETQ, per germline. Here the CDR3 reads CASSLETRVDTGELFF. CDR3 DNA sequence: TGCGCCAGCAGCTTGGAGACCAGGGTTGACACCGGGGAGCTGTTTTTT.

This clonotype was seen ten or more times. The chain employs TRBV6-5 and TRBJ2-1; D is undetermined. Germline-derived CDR1 and CDR2 are MNHEY and SVGAGI. CDR3 length: 13 amino acids. V was cut by 0 bases and J by 8 bases, with 8 bases left in between. The CDR3 is CASSYSQEDEQFF. For the CDR3, the DNA is TGTGCCAGCAGTTACTCTCAAGAGGATGAGCAGTTCTTC.

This clonotype was observed many times. The gene calls are TRBV29-1 and TRBJ1-3, with a weak D call TRBD1 (5 bases). From germline, CDR1 is SQVTM and CDR2 ANQGSEA. This CDR3 has 15 residues. V dropped 4 bases and J dropped 0 bases, with 13 bases sitting between them. This chain's CDR3 is CSVVGTGFSGNTIYF. Here the CDR3 DNA reads TGCAGCGTTGTGGGAACAGGCTTCTCTGGAAACACCATATATTTT.

In its sample, this clonotype was seen many times. The V gene is TRBV7-9, the J gene TRBJ1-1, with D perhaps TRBD1 (5 bases). The CDR3 loop spans 12 amino acids. Between the trimmed V and J ends, which lost 1 base and 11 bases, there was a span of 11 bases. The germline CDR1 and CDR2 sequences are SEHNR and FQNEAQ (reference sequence). The CDR3 is CASSLGEGPAFF. In nucleotides, the CDR3 is TGTGCCAGCAGCTTAGGAGAGGGACCCGCTTTCTTT. Full variable domain (remainder filled in from reference TRBV7-9 and TRBJ1-1): DTGVSQNPRHKITKRGQNVTFRCDPISEHNRLYWYRQTLGQGPEFLTYFQNEAQLEKSRLLSDRFSAERPKGSFSTLEIQRTEQGDSAMYLCASSLGEGPAFFGQGTRLTVV.